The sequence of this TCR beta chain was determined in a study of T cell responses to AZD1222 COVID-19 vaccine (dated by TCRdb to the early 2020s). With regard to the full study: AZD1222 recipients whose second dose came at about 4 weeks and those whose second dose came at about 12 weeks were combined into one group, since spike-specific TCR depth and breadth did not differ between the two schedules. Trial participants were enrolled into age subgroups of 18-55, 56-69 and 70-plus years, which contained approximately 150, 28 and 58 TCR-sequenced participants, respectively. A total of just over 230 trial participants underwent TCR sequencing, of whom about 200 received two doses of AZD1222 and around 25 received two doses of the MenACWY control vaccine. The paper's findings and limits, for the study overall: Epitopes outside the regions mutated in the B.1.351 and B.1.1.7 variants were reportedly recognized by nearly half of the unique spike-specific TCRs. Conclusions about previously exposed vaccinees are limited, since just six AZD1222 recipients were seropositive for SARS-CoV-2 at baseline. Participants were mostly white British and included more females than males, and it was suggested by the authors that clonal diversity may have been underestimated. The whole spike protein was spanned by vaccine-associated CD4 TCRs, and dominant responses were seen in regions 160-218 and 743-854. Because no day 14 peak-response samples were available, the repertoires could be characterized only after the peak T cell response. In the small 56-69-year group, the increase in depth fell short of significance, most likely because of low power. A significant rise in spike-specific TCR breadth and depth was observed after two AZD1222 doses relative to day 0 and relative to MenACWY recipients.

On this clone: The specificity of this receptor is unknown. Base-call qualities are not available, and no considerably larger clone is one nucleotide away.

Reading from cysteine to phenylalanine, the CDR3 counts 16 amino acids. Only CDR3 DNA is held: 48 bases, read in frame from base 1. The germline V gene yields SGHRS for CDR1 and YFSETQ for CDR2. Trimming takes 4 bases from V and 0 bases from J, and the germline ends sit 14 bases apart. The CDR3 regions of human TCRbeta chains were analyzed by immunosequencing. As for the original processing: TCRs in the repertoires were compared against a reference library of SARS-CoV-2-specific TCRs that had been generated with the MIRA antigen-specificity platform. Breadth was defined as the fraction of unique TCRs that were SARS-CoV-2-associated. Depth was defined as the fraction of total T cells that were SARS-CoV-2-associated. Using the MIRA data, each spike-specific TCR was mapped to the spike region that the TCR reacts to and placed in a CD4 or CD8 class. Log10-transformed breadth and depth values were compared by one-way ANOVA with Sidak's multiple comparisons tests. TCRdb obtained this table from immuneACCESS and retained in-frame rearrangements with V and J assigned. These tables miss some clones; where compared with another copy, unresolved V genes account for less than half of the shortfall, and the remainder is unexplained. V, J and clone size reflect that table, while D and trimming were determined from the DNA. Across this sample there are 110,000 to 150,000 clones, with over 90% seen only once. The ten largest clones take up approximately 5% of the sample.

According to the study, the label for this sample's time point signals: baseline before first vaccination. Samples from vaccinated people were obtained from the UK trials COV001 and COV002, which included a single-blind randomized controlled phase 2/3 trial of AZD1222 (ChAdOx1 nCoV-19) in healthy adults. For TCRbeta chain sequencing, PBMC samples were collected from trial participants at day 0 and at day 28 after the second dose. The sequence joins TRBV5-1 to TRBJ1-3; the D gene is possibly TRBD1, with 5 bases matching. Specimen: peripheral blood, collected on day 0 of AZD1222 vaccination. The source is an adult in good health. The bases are TGCGCCAGCAGCCCTACAGGTCCTGACTCTGGAAACACCATATATTTT. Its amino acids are CASSPTGPDSGNTIYF. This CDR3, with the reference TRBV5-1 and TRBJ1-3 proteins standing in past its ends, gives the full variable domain KAGVTQTPRYLIKTRGQQVTLSCSPISGHRSVSWYQQTPGQGLQFLFEYFSETQRNKGNFPGRFSGRQFSNSRSEMNVSTLELGDSALYLCASSPTGPDSGNTIYFGEGSWLTVV.